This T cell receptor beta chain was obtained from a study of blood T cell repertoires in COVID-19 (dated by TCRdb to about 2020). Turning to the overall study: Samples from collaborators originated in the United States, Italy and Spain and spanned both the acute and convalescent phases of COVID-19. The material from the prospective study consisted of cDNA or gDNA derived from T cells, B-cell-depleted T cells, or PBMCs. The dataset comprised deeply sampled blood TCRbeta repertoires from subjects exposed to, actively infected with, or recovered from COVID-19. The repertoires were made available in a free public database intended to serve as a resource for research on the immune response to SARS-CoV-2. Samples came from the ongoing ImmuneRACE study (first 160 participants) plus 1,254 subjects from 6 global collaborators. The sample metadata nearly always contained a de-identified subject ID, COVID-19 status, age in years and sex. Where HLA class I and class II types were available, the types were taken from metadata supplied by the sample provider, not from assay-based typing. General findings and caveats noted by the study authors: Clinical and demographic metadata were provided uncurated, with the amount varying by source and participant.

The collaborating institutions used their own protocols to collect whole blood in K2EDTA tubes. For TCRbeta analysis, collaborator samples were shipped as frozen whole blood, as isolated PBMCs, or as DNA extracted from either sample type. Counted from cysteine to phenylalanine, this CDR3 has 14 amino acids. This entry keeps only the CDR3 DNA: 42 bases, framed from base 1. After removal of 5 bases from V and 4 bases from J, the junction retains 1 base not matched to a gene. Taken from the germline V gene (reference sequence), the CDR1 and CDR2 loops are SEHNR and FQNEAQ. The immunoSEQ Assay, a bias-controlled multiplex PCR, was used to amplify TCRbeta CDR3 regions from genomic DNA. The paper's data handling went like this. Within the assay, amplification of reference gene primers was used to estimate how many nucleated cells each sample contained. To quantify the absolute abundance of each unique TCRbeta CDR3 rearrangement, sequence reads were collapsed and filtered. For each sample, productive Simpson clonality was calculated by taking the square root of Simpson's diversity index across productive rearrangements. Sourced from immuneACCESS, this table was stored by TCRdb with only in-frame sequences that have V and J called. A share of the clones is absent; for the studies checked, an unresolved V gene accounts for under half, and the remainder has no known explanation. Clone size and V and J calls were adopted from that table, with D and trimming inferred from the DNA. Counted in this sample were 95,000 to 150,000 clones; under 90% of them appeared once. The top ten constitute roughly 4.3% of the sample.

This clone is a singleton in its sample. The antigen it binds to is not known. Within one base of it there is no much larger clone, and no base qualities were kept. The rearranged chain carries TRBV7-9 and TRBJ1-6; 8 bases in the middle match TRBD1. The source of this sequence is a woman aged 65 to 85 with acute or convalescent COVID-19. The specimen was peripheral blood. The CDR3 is CASSGQGYNSPLHF. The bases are TGTGCCAGCAGCGGACAGGGATATAATTCACCCCTCCACTTT.